This entry concerns a single TCR beta chain. The antigen is undetermined. Trimming cost V 5 bases and J 10 bases; bases outside gene matches: 7. Germline lookup yields CDR1 SGHAT and CDR2 FQDESV (reference sequence). This CDR3 contains 14 residues. The repertoire was sequenced with immunoSEQ multiplex PCR; TCRdb's copy has only in-frame clones and lacks some. The sample records tens of thousands of clones, around 90% being singletons. This specimen comes from a study of T cells in narcolepsy. Study details: Donors had narcolepsy type 1 or type 2, or were healthy controls. The study, taken as a whole, reports: Healthy controls reportedly lacked the autoreactive clonotypes serially found in patients' blood. Comparing one patient's CSF and blood CD4+ clonotypes highlighted HCRT- and TRIB2-specific autoreactive clonotypes. Some memory CD4+ repertoires had no autoreactive clone sequences.

The chain is built from TRBV11-1 and TRBJ2-3; TRBD2 matches 12 bases. Sequenced sample: CD45RA- memory CD4+ T cells from PBMCs. This TCR was sampled from a human donor with narcolepsy. Written as DNA, the CDR3 is TGTGCCAGCAGCCGAGGACTAGCGGGATCCTCGCAGTATTTT. It translates to CASSRGLAGSSQYF.